A single sample gave rise to the 21 T cell receptor beta chains below, sequenced in a study of blood T cells in healthy people across ages. Through a sample-barcoded 5' primer and a J-beta primer mix, a second PCR was run for roughly 6 to 11 cycles. TCRdb ran MiXCR on the 5' RACE reads and lists one entry per CDR3 protein. The table records about 1 million distinct CDR3 sequences, less than 50% of them present only once. Sequenced input: blood. The source is a woman aged 60 to 75 in good health.

The chain links TRBV27 to TRBJ2-5; 7 positions agree with TRBD2. The length of the CDR3 is 11 residues. Trimming took 3 bases from V and 13 from J; bases not matched to a gene: 5. Looked up from germline, CDR1 is MNHEY and CDR2 is SMNVEV (reference sequence). The CDR3 DNA reads TGTGCCAGCAGTTTGGGGGGGGTCCGGTACTTC. This gives the protein CASSLGGVRYF.

This clonotype was counted between two and nine times. The V call is TRBV29-1, the J call TRBJ2-2, with 7 bases identical to TRBD2. V trimming: 4 bases; J trimming: 0 bases; junction bases outside the gene matches: 2. Germline V gene lookup returns CDR1 SQVTM and CDR2 ANQGSEA. This CDR3 has 14 residues. This chain's CDR3 is CSVGAGANTGELFF. CDR3 coding DNA: TGCAGCGTTGGTGCGGGAGCGAACACCGGGGAGCTGTTTTTT.

V is TRBV6-5 and J is TRBJ1-1, with unresolved D. In germline, CDR1 is MNHEY, CDR2 SVGAGI. This CDR3 is 14 amino acids long. Trimming removed 4 bases from V and 0 bases from J, with 9 bases in between. CDR3 DNA: TGTGCCAGCAGTTTTCACGGGGTGAACACTGAAGCTTTCTTT. Translation: CASSFHGVNTEAFF.

The genes are TRBV24-1 and TRBJ2-4; a possible D gene is TRBD2 (6 bases). Trimming left V 3 bases short and J 13 bases short, with 15 bases between. The CDR3 totals 13 residues. CDR1 and CDR2 (germline): KGHDR, SFDVKD. CDR3 bases: TGTGCCACCAGTGATGTCATTCCGGGGGAGCAGTACTTC. As protein: CATSDVIPGEQYF.

The rearrangement joins TRBV24-1 to TRBJ2-1; TRBD2 matches 11 bases. This CDR3 contains 16 residues. Germline loops: CDR1 KGHDR, CDR2 SFDVKD. V was pared by 3 bases and J by 4 bases, with 4 bases of the junction left unmatched. The CDR3 DNA reads as TGTGCCACCAGTGATGCAACTAGCGGGAGTTACAATGAGCAGTTCTTC. This gives the protein CATSDATSGSYNEQFF.

The genes are TRBV24-1 and TRBJ2-3; D may be TRBD1 (7 bases). Germline CDR1 KGHDR, CDR2 SFDVKD. This CDR3 spans 18 amino acids. Trimming shortened V by 5 bases and J by 2 bases, and 22 bases separated the two germline ends. The CDR3 reads CATSGNRQGGRATDTQYF. The CDR3 coding sequence is TGTGCCACCAGTGGGAATAGACAGGGAGGACGGGCCACAGATACGCAGTATTTT.

The CDR3 here is CASSFGGTWGQDNEQFF. The CDR3 DNA sequence: TGTGCCAGCAGCTTTGGAGGAACCTGGGGTCAGGACAATGAGCAGTTCTTC. The V gene is TRBV5-6, the J gene TRBJ2-1; D may be TRBD2 (5 bases). V shed 2 bases and J shed 5 bases, with 20 bases lying between them. The CDR3 covers 17 residues. Germline CDR1 reads SGHDT; CDR2 reads YYEEEE.

This clonotype was observed a handful of times. The chain uses TRBV15 and TRBJ2-1, with 8 bases identical to TRBD1. V was pared by 5 bases and J by 9 bases, with 12 bases of the junction left unmatched. This CDR3 is built from 15 residues. Germline lookup yields CDR1 LNHNV and CDR2 YYDKDF (reference sequence). The CDR3 loop reads CATSQGATGSCEQFF. In DNA, the CDR3 is TGTGCCACCAGCCAGGGGGCGACAGGGTCGTGTGAGCAGTTCTTC.

Written as DNA, the CDR3 is TGTGCCAGCTCACCATTTGTCCAGGGCAAAACTGGAAACACCATATATTTT. Its protein is CASSPFVQGKTGNTIYF. V is TRBV18 and J is TRBJ1-3; maybe TRBD1 (5 bases). Trimming pared 2 bases from V and 2 bases from J, leaving 16 bases between. Germline CDR1 KGHSH, CDR2 LQKENI. This CDR3 contains 17 residues.

The chain has TRBV29-1 and TRBJ1-1, with D perhaps TRBD1 (6 bases). This CDR3 has 12 amino acids. The germline CDR1 and CDR2 sequences are SQVTM and ANQGSEA. The CDR3 nucleotides read TGCAACGTGGCAACAGGGAGTGCTGAAGCTTTCTTT. Encoded protein: CNVATGSAEAFF.

This clonotype was counted ten times or more. V and J are TRBV27 and TRBJ2-7; perhaps TRBD1 as D (6 bases). Germline V gene lookup returns CDR1 MNHEY and CDR2 SMNVEV (reference sequence). The CDR3 extends over 13 amino acids. Trimming shortened V by 5 bases and J by 12 bases, and 20 bases separated the two germline ends. This CDR3 reads CASSETRGTELYF. The CDR3 DNA reads as TGTGCCAGCAGTGAAACGAGGGGGACCGAGTTGTACTTC.

CDR3 DNA: TGCAGTGCTAGAAGGGGAGTACGGGACACTGAAGCTTTCTTT. Translation gives CSARRGVRDTEAFF. This rearrangement joins TRBV20-1 to TRBJ1-1, with a tentative D call TRBD1 (5 bases). The germline V gene has CDR1 DFQATT and CDR2 SNEGSKA (reference sequence). The CDR3 has 14 amino acids. V shed 2 bases and J shed 3 bases, with 13 bases lying between them.

This clonotype turned up a few times. The chain recombines TRBV12-3 or TRBV12-4 with TRBJ2-3; 7 bases fit TRBD1. The CDR3 loop spans 14 amino acids. Trimming took 8 bases from V and 5 from J; bases not matched to a gene: 10. The CDR3 DNA is TGTGCCAGCGATAGGCAGGGGGTAGGAGATACGCAGTATTTT. It encodes CASDRQGVGDTQYF.

The chain carries TRBV5-6 and TRBJ1-5; 10 bases match TRBD1. Germline V gene sequence: CDR1 SGHDT, CDR2 YYEEEE. This CDR3 contains 15 residues. Losses at the gene ends were 2 bases for V and 5 bases for J; bases not matched to a gene: 4. For the CDR3, the DNA is TGTGCCAGCAGCTTTTGGGACAGGGGTGATCAGCCCCAGCATTTT. Translated: CASSFWDRGDQPQHF.

The chain has TRBV20-1 and TRBJ2-5, with 7 positions matching TRBD1. CDR3 length: 14 amino acids. Germline CDR1 DFQATT, CDR2 SNEGSKA (reference sequence). Trimming at V came to 6 bases and at J to 11 bases, leaving 18 bases not matched to a gene. Here the CDR3 reads CSAHRGLTPRWQYF. In nucleotides, the CDR3 is TGCAGTGCCCACAGGGGTCTCACGCCCCGGTGGCAGTACTTC.

The rearrangement links TRBV7-2 to TRBJ1-5; tentatively, D is TRBD1 (5 bases). CDR1 is SGHTA, CDR2 FQGNSA, per germline. The CDR3 is made up of 12 amino acids. V lost 0 bases to trimming and J lost 15 bases, with 12 bases between them. CDR3 bases: TGTGCCAGCAGCTTAGCACGTAGGGACCTGCATTTT. Amino acids: CASSLARRDLHF.

The rearrangement links TRBV6-6 to TRBJ2-7, with D uncertain. The V and J ends lost 7 bases and 6 bases respectively, with 19 bases between them. The germline V gene encodes CDR1 MNHNY and CDR2 SVGAGI (reference sequence). The CDR3 length is 14 residues. CDR3 sequence reads: CASNSLEWSGEQYF. CDR3 coding DNA: TGTGCCAGCAACTCGTTAGAATGGTCGGGCGAGCAGTACTTC.

This clonotype was seen a handful of times. The V gene is TRBV27, the J gene TRBJ2-3, with TRBD1 identical over 10 bases. This CDR3 has 16 amino acids. The germline gives CDR1 MNHEY, CDR2 SMNVEV (reference sequence). The V and J ends lost 1 base and 2 bases, in that order; junction bases with no gene match: 3. Here the CDR3 DNA reads TGTGCCAGCAGTTTATACGGGACAGGGGCCACAGATACGCAGTATTTT. Translation gives CASSLYGTGATDTQYF.

This chain connects TRBV7-8 to TRBJ2-7; 10 nucleotides align to TRBD2. Germline CDR1 and CDR2: SGHVS and FQNEAQ. CDR3 length: 19 residues. J lost 2 bases, V lost 1 base, and 14 bases had no gene match. CDR3: CASSLVRVLAGPKPYEQYF. The CDR3 nucleotides read TGTGCCAGCAGCTTAGTAAGGGTACTAGCGGGACCCAAGCCCTACGAGCAGTACTTC.

This clonotype was seen just once. This chain links TRBV20-1 with TRBJ2-1; TRBD1 matches 7 bases. This CDR3 region has 12 residues. Per germline, CDR1 DFQATT and CDR2 SNEGSKA (reference sequence). Trimming removed 2 bases from V and 13 bases from J; junction bases left unmatched: 8. This CDR3 reads CSARPGQALQFF. The DNA of the CDR3 is TGCAGTGCTAGACCCGGACAGGCTCTTCAGTTCTTC.

The genes are TRBV20-1 and TRBJ2-7; possible D gene TRBD1, 5 bases. Germline V gene sequence: CDR1 DFQATT, CDR2 SNEGSKA (reference sequence). Trimming shortened V by 2 bases and J by 4 bases, and 15 bases separated the two germline ends. The CDR3 is made up of 14 amino acids. CDR3 bases: TGCAGTGCTAGACTCCCGACCGCAGGGTACGAGCAGTACTTC. Amino acid sequence: CSARLPTAGYEQYF.